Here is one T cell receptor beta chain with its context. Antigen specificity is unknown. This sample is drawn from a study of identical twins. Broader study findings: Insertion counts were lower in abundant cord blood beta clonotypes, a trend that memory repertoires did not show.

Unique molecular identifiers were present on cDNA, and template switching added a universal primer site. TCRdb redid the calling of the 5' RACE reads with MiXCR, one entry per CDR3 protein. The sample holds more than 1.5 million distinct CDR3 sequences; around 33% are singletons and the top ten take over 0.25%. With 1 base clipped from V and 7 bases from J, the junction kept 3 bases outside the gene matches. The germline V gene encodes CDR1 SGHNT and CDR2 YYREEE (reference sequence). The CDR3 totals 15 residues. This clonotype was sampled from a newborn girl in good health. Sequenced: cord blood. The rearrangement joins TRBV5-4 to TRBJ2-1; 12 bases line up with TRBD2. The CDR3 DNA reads TGTGCCAGCAGCTTGCCTAGCGGGAGGGATAATGAGCAGTTCTTC. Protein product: CASSLPSGRDNEQFF. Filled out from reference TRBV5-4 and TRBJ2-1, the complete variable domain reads ETGVTQSPTHLIKTRGQQVTLRCSSQSGHNTVSWYQQALGQGPQFIFQYYREEENGRGNFPPRFSGLQFPNYSSELNVNALELDDSALYLCASSLPSGRDNEQFFGPGTRLTVL.